A selection of T cell receptor beta chains follows, all from one sample in a study of CD8 T cells in Susac syndrome. TCRdb ran MiXCR on the immunoSEQ multiplex PCR reads and lists one entry per CDR3 protein. The sample records approximately 300,000 distinct CDR3 sequences, 85% being singletons. Input material: CD8+ T cells from PBMCs. These receptors all come from a human donor with multiple sclerosis. Each CDR3 is given without its conserved first and last residue. A D gene is named only where the DNA matches it firmly.

d_call: .
v_call: TRBV25-1
cdr3_aa: ATTGFQETQY

d_call: .
v_call: TRBV7-9
cdr3_aa: ASSPRGPAGELF

d_call: TRBD1
v_call: TRBV3-1
cdr3_aa: ASSLLIYGTVPYEQY

d_call: .
v_call: TRBV12-3/TRBV12-4
cdr3_aa: ASTDRQQNTEAF

d_call: TRBD2
v_call: TRBV2
cdr3_aa: ASSGAGVVGGYNEQF

d_call: TRBD1
v_call: TRBV2
cdr3_aa: ASSEGTVSNQPQH

d_call: TRBD2
v_call: TRBV15
cdr3_aa: ATSVGGRSTQY

d_call: .
v_call: TRBV4-3
cdr3_aa: ASSQDPSFYNEQF

d_call: .
v_call: TRBV19
cdr3_aa: ASAGAHEQY

d_call: TRBD2
v_call: TRBV7-2
cdr3_aa: ASSLGGGRAAEQY

d_call: TRBD2
v_call: TRBV27
cdr3_aa: ASSAGTSGSNEQF

d_call: TRBD2
v_call: TRBV4-2
cdr3_aa: ASSQELAASYEQY

d_call: TRBD2
v_call: TRBV27
cdr3_aa: ASSPLTGTSVYEQY

d_call: .
v_call: TRBV10-3
cdr3_aa: AISEKLYEQY

d_call: TRBD1
v_call: TRBV28
cdr3_aa: ASSEGDRGSEQY

d_call: .
v_call: TRBV6-2/TRBV6-3
cdr3_aa: ASRGGLNTEAF